These 26 T cell receptor beta chains were all obtained from the same sample, sequenced in a study of T cell responses to AZD1222 COVID-19 vaccine. Clones were read by immunoSEQ multiplex PCR, and TCRdb kept only the in-frame ones, dropping some. Found here are some 180,000 clones, roughly 90% of them singletons; the top ten hold 1.7%. This specimen was peripheral blood, taken 28 days after the second AZD1222 dose. These TCRs come from an adult who received the AZD1222 COVID-19 vaccine.

This chain uses TRBV3-1 (or the pseudogene TRBV3-2) with TRBJ2-7; unclear D gene. The CDR3 runs 13 residues. V was pared by 4 bases and J by 5 bases, with 12 bases between. The germline CDR1 and CDR2 sequences are LGHDT and YNNKEL (reference sequence). This chain's CDR3 is CASSPRTRDEQYF. CDR3 bases: TGTGCCAGCAGCCCCCGAACACGAGACGAGCAGTACTTC.

On this clone: One end of the junction varies from germline; a read error may be responsible. The chain uses TRBV7-9 and TRBJ2-1, with D tentatively TRBD2 (6 bases). The length of the CDR3 is 13 residues. In germline, CDR1 is SEHNR, CDR2 FQNEAQ (reference sequence). In DNA form, the CDR3 reads TGTGCCAGCAGATTAGCGGACTACAATGAGCAGTTCTTC. Protein sequence: CASRLADYNEQFF. The entire variable domain, with the rest obtained from reference TRBV7-9 and TRBJ2-1, is as follows: DTGVSQNPRHKITKRGQNVTFRCDPISEHNRLYWYRQTLGQGPEFLTYFQNEAQLEKSRLLSDRFSAERPKGSFSTLEIQRTEQGDSAMYLCASRLADYNEQFFGPGTRLTVL.

In this sample, this clone turned up once. The rearrangement joins TRBV5-1 to TRBJ1-1, with a weak D call TRBD1 (5 bases). This CDR3 has 14 amino acids. Germline-derived CDR1 and CDR2 are SGHRS and YFSETQ. V was pared by 0 bases and J by 5 bases, with 11 bases between. The CDR3 bases are TGCGCCAGCAGCTTGGGGGGGTACTTTACTGAAGCTTTCTTT. Translation gives CASSLGGYFTEAFF.

V usage is TRBV27 and J usage is TRBJ2-3, with 9 positions matching TRBD2. Unmatched junction bases numbered 9, after V lost 4 bases and J lost 7 bases. The CDR3 covers 15 residues. In germline, CDR1 is MNHEY, CDR2 SMNVEV (reference sequence). CDR3 region: CASSSLREGVNTQYF. The CDR3 DNA reads TGTGCCAGCAGTTCCCTGCGGGAGGGGGTCAATACGCAGTATTTT.

The chain uses TRBV4-3 and TRBJ2-1; 12 bases map to TRBD1. V dropped 5 bases and J dropped 9; count of bases not matched to a gene: 5. CDR1 and CDR2 (germline): LGHNA, YSLEER. The CDR3 extends over 14 amino acids. CDR3 amino acids: CASSVGTGGTEQFF. In nucleotides, the CDR3 is TGCGCCAGCAGCGTAGGGACAGGGGGCACTGAGCAGTTCTTC.

The rearrangement joins TRBV6-6 to TRBJ2-7, with TRBD1 matching 8 bases. Germline CDR1 MNHNY, CDR2 SVGAGI (reference sequence). The CDR3 sequence is 14 residues long. After removal of 6 bases from V and 4 bases from J, the junction contained 8 bases not matched to a gene. The CDR3 is CASSPHRGEYEQYF. Here the CDR3 DNA reads TGTGCCAGCAGCCCTCACAGGGGGGAGTACGAGCAGTACTTC.

The CDR3 DNA reads as TGTGCCACCAGCAGAGATAAACCAACGAATTACAATGAGCAGTTCTTC. Translation: CATSRDKPTNYNEQFF. This chain connects TRBV15 to TRBJ2-1; D gene uncertain. The CDR3 has 16 amino acids. Looked up from germline, CDR1 is LNHNV and CDR2 is YYDKDF (reference sequence). Trimming took off 0 bases at V and 4 bases at J, with 13 bases between the two ends.

The gene calls are TRBV2 and TRBJ2-7; D not certain. Trimming cost V 4 bases and J 6 bases, with 16 bases left between them. The CDR3 is 14 residues long. Germline V gene sequence: CDR1 SNHLY, CDR2 FYNNEI. The DNA for the CDR3 is TGTGCCAGCAGTGGCACCGTAACAAGGGCCGAGCAGTACTTC. Encoded protein: CASSGTVTRAEQYF.

The V call is TRBV19, the J call TRBJ2-7; 7 nucleotides align to TRBD2. The CDR3 covers 13 residues. Looked up from germline, CDR1 is LNHDA and CDR2 is SQIVND (reference sequence). V was clipped by 3 bases and J by 3 bases; unmatched bases: 2. In nucleotides, the CDR3 is TGTGCCAGTAGTATTGGGACTAACTACGAGCAGTACTTC. Protein sequence: CASSIGTNYEQYF.

The chain couples TRBV7-9 to TRBJ1-4, with unresolved D. Trimming pared 8 bases from V and 7 bases from J, leaving 14 bases between. Germline CDR1 SEHNR, CDR2 FQNEAQ (reference sequence). The CDR3 covers 13 residues. Here the CDR3 reads CASGVGEVEKLFF. The CDR3 DNA reads as TGTGCCAGCGGCGTGGGCGAGGTTGAAAAACTGTTTTTT.

V and J are TRBV5-3 and TRBJ2-1; tentatively, D is TRBD1 (5 bases). TRBV5-3 is noted as an ORF with a role that remains uncertain. The CDR3 has 17 residues. The V and J ends lost 4 bases and 0 bases respectively, with 17 bases between them. Written as DNA, the CDR3 is TGTGCCAGAAGCCTATCAACAGGCCCTAGCTCCTACAATGAGCAGTTCTTC. Residues: CARSLSTGPSSYNEQFF.

The J gene is TRBJ2-2, the V gene TRBV7-3, with 9 bases identical to TRBD2. The junction had 7 bases not matched to a gene; V was cut back by 4 bases and J by 4 bases. The CDR3 runs to 16 residues. The germline V gene has CDR1 SGHTA and CDR2 FQGTGA. In nucleotides, the CDR3 is TGTGCCAGCAGCTCCTCGACTAGCGGAGCCACCGGGGAGCTGTTTTTT. It yields the protein CASSSSTSGATGELFF.

This chain links TRBV2 with TRBJ2-1, with 8 bases aligning to TRBD2. The length of the CDR3 is 14 residues. J lost 10 bases, V lost 9 bases, and 14 bases had no gene match. The germline CDR1 and CDR2 sequences are SNHLY and FYNNEI. This CDR3 is CASYAGTRVGEQFF. Written as DNA, the CDR3 is TGTGCCAGTTACGCCGGGACTAGGGTTGGCGAGCAGTTCTTC.

The CDR3 nucleotides are TGCGCCAGCAGCTTCTACCTCACCGGGGAGCTGTTTTTT. Its translation: CASSFYLTGELFF. The chain links TRBV5-1 to TRBJ2-2; D unresolved. Germline lookup yields CDR1 SGHRS and CDR2 YFSETQ. Trimming took 2 bases from V and 4 from J, leaving 6 bases between them. The CDR3 covers 13 residues. Variable domain in full (rest from reference TRBV5-1 and TRBJ2-2): KAGVTQTPRYLIKTRGQQVTLSCSPISGHRSVSWYQQTPGQGLQFLFEYFSETQRNKGNFPGRFSGRQFSNSRSEMNVSTLELGDSALYLCASSFYLTGELFFGEGSRLTVL.

The chain has TRBV6-5 and TRBJ2-1; 13 bases agree with TRBD2. Trimming took 4 bases from V and 9 from J; bases not matched to a gene: 6. The CDR3 contains 15 residues. From germline, CDR1 is MNHEY and CDR2 SVGAGI. CDR3 DNA: TGTGCCAGCAGTTTAACTAGCGGGAGGGCCTCTGAGCAGTTCTTC. Encoded protein: CASSLTSGRASEQFF.

This chain joins TRBV6-4 and TRBJ1-1, with 7 bases fitting TRBD1. Germline V gives CDR1 MRHNA, CDR2 SNTAGT. The CDR3 length is 17 residues. The ends lost 0 bases at V and 5 bases at J; junction bases unmatched: 12. The CDR3: CASSDSKPTGSKTEAFF. CDR3 nucleotides: TGTGCCAGCAGTGACTCGAAGCCGACAGGGTCAAAGACTGAAGCTTTCTTT.

The genes are TRBV27 and TRBJ1-5; D ambiguous. The CDR3 consists of 13 residues. Trimming cost V 0 bases and J 4 bases, with 4 bases left between them. Germline CDR1 reads MNHEY; CDR2 reads SMNVEV (reference sequence). As DNA, the CDR3 is TGTGCCAGCAGTTTATCGTGGAATCAGCCCCAGCATTTT. Its translation is CASSLSWNQPQHF.

The rearrangement links TRBV19 to TRBJ1-1; D call uncertain. This CDR3 is 12 amino acids long. Germline lookup yields CDR1 LNHDA and CDR2 SQIVND (reference sequence). Trimming removed 3 bases from V and 2 bases from J, with 4 bases in between. Here the CDR3 reads CASSITNTEAFF. Written as DNA, the CDR3 is TGTGCCAGTAGTATTACCAACACTGAAGCTTTCTTT.

This sequence joins TRBV6-5 and TRBJ1-6; D gene ambiguous. The ends were cut back, 2 bases at V and 10 bases at J, with 12 bases in the middle. Germline assignment: CDR1 MNHEY and CDR2 SVGAGI. This CDR3 region has 14 residues. CDR3 residues: CASSYGPTHSPLHF. The CDR3 coding sequence is TGTGCCAGCAGTTACGGGCCTACCCACTCACCCCTCCACTTT.

The V call is TRBV12-2, the J call TRBJ2-1; the table's D call, TRBD2, was not checked against the DNA. TRBV12-2 constitutes a pseudogene. CDR3 length equals 19 residues. In DNA form, the CDR3 reads TGTGCAAGTCGCTTAGGACTAGCGGGGGATCTAACCTTTTACAATGAGCAGTTCTTC. It specifies CASRLGLAGDLTFYNEQFF.

The CDR3 DNA reads as TGTGCCAGCAGCGAAAGGACAGGGGAACTCTACGAGCAGTACTTC. It is translated as CASSERTGELYEQYF. The chain couples TRBV2 to TRBJ2-7; the match to TRBD1 covers 9 bases. The trim removed 6 bases at V and 3 bases at J, leaving 9 bases unmatched. CDR3 length: 15 residues. Germline CDR1 and CDR2: SNHLY and FYNNEI.

J is TRBJ2-5 and V is TRBV7-9; no reliable D call. The germline gives CDR1 SEHNR, CDR2 FQNEAQ (reference sequence). Trimming shortened V by 1 base and J by 2 bases, and 8 bases separated the two germline ends. The CDR3 length is 14 residues. In DNA form, the CDR3 reads TGTGCCAGCAGCTTAGTAGGCAGGCAAGAGACCCAGTACTTC. This sequence encodes CASSLVGRQETQYF.

The chain employs TRBV27 and TRBJ1-3; possible D gene TRBD1, 5 bases. Germline V gene data show CDR1 as MNHEY and CDR2 as SMNVEV (reference sequence). V was cut by 2 bases and J by 6 bases, with 14 bases left in between. This CDR3 is 15 amino acids long. CDR3 in DNA: TGTGCCAGCAGTTTACATGGAGGAGGGGTAAACACCATATATTTT. Protein: CASSLHGGGVNTIYF.

The rearrangement links TRBV4-1 to TRBJ1-2; a weak D match, TRBD1 (5 bases). Germline values: CDR1 MGHRA, CDR2 YSYEKL. The V end lost 1 base, the J end lost 8 bases, and 11 bases lay between the germline ends. This CDR3 is 13 amino acids long. The CDR3 spells CASSQATGWGYTF. CDR3 DNA sequence: TGCGCCAGCAGCCAAGCTACAGGATGGGGCTACACCTTC.

V usage is TRBV7-3 and J usage is TRBJ1-1; 7 bases line up with TRBD1. The CDR3 is 14 amino acids. With 0 bases clipped from V and 5 bases from J, the junction kept 3 bases outside the gene matches. CDR1 and CDR2 (germline): SGHTA, FQGTGA. The CDR3 is CASSLTGGGTEAFF. Here the CDR3 DNA reads TGTGCCAGCAGCTTAACAGGGGGCGGGACTGAAGCTTTCTTT.

The genes are TRBV27 and TRBJ2-3, with D unresolved. The CDR3 spans 12 residues. Trimming cost V 5 bases and J 5 bases, with 8 bases left between them. Germline V gives CDR1 MNHEY, CDR2 SMNVEV (reference sequence). The DNA for the CDR3 is TGTGCCAGCAGTACCCGCGGAGATACGCAGTATTTT. The encoded protein is CASSTRGDTQYF.